This TCR beta chain is drawn from a study of blood T cell repertoires in COVID-19. Trimming pared 7 bases from V and 2 bases from J, leaving 21 bases between. CDR1 is SNHLY, CDR2 FYNNEI, per germline. The CDR3 is 17 amino acids. Sequenced by immunoSEQ multiplex PCR; TCRdb stores in-frame clones only, minus some. The sample records approximately 490,000 clones, 88% being singletons. This clonotype was obtained from a woman aged 60-75 years who had recovered from COVID-19. J is TRBJ1-5 and V is TRBV2; weak D call: TRBD1 (6 bases). The sequenced material came from PBMCs or T cells enriched from blood (not recorded which). The DNA of the CDR3 is TGTGCCAGCACCCCTCGGCCCAGGGGCTGGGGCAATCAGCCCCAGCATTTT. This translates into CASTPRPRGWGNQPQHF.